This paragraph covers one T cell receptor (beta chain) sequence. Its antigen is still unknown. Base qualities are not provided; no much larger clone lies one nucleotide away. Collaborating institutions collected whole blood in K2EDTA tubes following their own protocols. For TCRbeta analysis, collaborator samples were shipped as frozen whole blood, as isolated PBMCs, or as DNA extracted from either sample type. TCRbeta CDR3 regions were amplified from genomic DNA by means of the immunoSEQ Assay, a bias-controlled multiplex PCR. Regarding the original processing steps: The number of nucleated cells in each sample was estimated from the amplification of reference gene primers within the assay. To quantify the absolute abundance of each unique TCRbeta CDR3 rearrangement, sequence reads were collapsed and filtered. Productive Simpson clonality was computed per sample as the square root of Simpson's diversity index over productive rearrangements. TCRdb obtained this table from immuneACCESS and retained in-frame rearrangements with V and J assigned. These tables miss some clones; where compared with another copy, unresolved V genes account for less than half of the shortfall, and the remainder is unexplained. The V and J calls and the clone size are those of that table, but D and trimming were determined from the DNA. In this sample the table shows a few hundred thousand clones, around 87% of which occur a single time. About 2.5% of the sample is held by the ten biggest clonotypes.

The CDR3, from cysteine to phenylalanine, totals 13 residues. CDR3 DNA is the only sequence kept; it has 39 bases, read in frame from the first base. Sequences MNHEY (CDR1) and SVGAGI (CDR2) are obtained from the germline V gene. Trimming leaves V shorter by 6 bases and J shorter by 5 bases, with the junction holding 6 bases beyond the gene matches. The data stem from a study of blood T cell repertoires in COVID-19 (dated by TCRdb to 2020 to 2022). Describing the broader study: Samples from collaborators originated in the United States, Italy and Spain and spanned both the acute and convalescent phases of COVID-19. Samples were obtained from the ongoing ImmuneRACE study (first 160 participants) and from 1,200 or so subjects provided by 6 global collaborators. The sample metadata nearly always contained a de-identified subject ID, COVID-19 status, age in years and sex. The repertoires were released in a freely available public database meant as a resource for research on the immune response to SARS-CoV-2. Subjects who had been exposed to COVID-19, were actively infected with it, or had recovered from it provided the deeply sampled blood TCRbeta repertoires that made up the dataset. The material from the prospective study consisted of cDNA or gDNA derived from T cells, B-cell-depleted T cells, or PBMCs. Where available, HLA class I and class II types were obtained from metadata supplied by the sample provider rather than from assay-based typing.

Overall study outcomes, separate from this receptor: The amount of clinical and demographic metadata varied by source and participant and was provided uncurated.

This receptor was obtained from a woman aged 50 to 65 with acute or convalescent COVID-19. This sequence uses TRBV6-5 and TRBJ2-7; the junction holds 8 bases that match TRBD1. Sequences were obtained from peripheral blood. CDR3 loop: CASRLGTGHEQYF. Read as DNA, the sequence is TGTGCCAGCAGGCTAGGGACAGGCCACGAGCAGTACTTC.